Presented here are 7 T cell receptor beta chains from one specimen sequenced in a study of human T cells and chemical hapten exposure. Via MiXCR, TCRdb re-called the RACE reads, giving one row per CDR3 protein. Of around 380,000 distinct CDR3 sequences listed, around 4.8% are singletons. Time point meaning: patch test 1, 2 weeks after DPC sensitization. The treatment is: therapeutic diphenylcyclopropenone sensitization with weekly scalp DPC. The sample consisted of whole blood, taken in connection with sensitization to the hapten diphenylcyclopropenone (DPC). The receptors derive from a woman between 50 and 59 years old with alopecia areata. Some clones in this sample may be carry-over from other donors' samples.

A few counts support this clonotype. The chain combines TRBV3-1 with TRBJ1-4, with TRBD1 as a possible D gene (6 bases). Deletions cut 3 bases from V and 10 bases from J, with 18 bases between. The CDR3 has 15 amino acids. Per the germline V gene, CDR1 is LGHDT and CDR2 is YNNKEL (reference sequence). The chain's CDR3 is CASSQTGQPEGKLFF. In DNA, the CDR3 is TGTGCCAGCAGCCAGACGGGACAACCTGAGGGAAAACTGTTTTTT. The full variable domain, its missing parts supplied by reference TRBV3-1 and TRBJ1-4, is DTAVSQTPKYLVTQMGNDKSIKCEQNLGHDTMYWYKQDSKKFLKIMFSYNNKELIINETVPNRFSPKSPDKAHLNLHINSLELGDSAVYFCASSQTGQPEGKLFFGSGTQLSVL.

This clonotype was detected only a few times. V gene TRBV7-2 combines with J gene TRBJ2-4; no firm D call. CDR1 is SGHTA and CDR2 is FQGNSA in the germline V gene. Between the trimmed V and J ends, which lost 2 bases and 2 bases, there was a span of 16 bases. This CDR3 comprises 17 residues. The CDR3 DNA is TGTGCCAGCAGCTTATTCGCCCCACAAGGGCCCAAAAACATTCAGTACTTC. Its translation is CASSLFAPQGPKNIQYF.

The chain recombines TRBV6-6 with TRBJ1-1, with D perhaps matching TRBD1 (5 bases). Per the germline V gene, CDR1 is MNHNY and CDR2 is SVGAGI (reference sequence). The CDR3 runs to 14 residues. Trimming removed 6 bases at V and 3 bases at J, with 14 bases between. CDR3 region: CASRTGDVDTEAFF. The CDR3 DNA is TGTGCCAGCAGGACGGGGGACGTGGACACTGAAGCTTTCTTT.

This clonotype was seen ten or more times. The V gene is TRBV5-1, the J gene TRBJ2-5, with 15 bases lining up with TRBD2. Germline V lookup: CDR1 SGHRS, CDR2 YFSETQ. The CDR3 totals 20 residues. With 5 bases clipped from V and 2 bases from J, the junction kept 16 bases outside the gene matches. The DNA for the CDR3 is TGCGCCAGCAGGCATAAGACCGGGACTAGCGGGGGGAATCCTCAAGAGACCCAGTACTTC. Its protein product is CASRHKTGTSGGNPQETQYF.

This clonotype was seen ten or more times. This chain links TRBV9 with TRBJ1-2; no clear D. Germline loops: CDR1 SGDLS, CDR2 YYNGEE. The CDR3 has 13 residues. V dropped 0 bases and J dropped 7 bases, with 10 bases sitting between them. CDR3: CASSVGLASGYTF. In DNA form, the CDR3 reads TGTGCCAGCAGCGTAGGCCTGGCTAGTGGCTACACCTTC.

This clonotype was counted ten times or more. This rearrangement joins TRBV28 to TRBJ2-7; 12 bases match TRBD2. The germline gives CDR1 MDHEN, CDR2 SYDVKM. Germline trimming cut 6 bases from V and 1 base from J; bases unmatched to any gene: 4. The CDR3 runs to 15 residues. The CDR3 spells CASRQLAGGSYEQYF. The CDR3 DNA reads TGTGCCAGCAGGCAACTAGCGGGAGGTTCCTACGAGCAGTACTTC. The variable domain in full, completed from reference TRBV28 and TRBJ2-7, reads DVKVTQSSRYLVKRTGEKVFLECVQDMDHENMFWYRQDPGLGLRLIYFSYDVKMKEKGDIPEGYSVSREKKERFSLILESASTNQTSMYLCASRQLAGGSYEQYFGPGTRLTVT.

This clonotype appeared many times. V gene TRBV19 combines with J gene TRBJ2-2, with TRBD2 identical over 7 bases. Germline CDR1 and CDR2: LNHDA and SQIVND (reference sequence). Losses at the gene ends were 2 bases for V and 6 bases for J; bases not matched to a gene: 6. This CDR3 is built from 15 residues. The CDR3: CASSISGTLAGELFF. CDR3 nucleotide sequence: TGTGCCAGTAGTATAAGCGGGACTTTAGCCGGGGAGCTGTTTTTT.